This TCR beta chain is from a study of cytomegalovirus exposure and HLA in healthy donors. General observations from the study: The listing of 150 to 200 TCR beta chains classed them as cytomegalovirus-associated.

For this clone: What it binds is not known.

Libraries were prepared by immunoSEQ multiplex PCR; TCRdb keeps only in-frame clonotypes and omits some of them. The data contain about 160,000 clones, roughly 89% of them seen just once; the ten biggest clones take up 4.2%. CDR3 length: 13 residues. Germline assignment: CDR1 SNHLY and CDR2 FYNNEI. What was sequenced was PBMCs. The sequence came from a young man in good health and CMV-seropositive. V gene TRBV2 combines with J gene TRBJ2-1; 8 bases fit TRBD1. In DNA form, the CDR3 reads TGTGCGACGTCACAGGGGGAATTCAATGAGCAGTTCTTC. This gives the protein CATSQGEFNEQFF.